At least ten counts were recorded for the clone carrying this T cell receptor beta chain. TCRdb independently ran MiXCR on the RACE reads; one entry per CDR3 protein. The sample holds 330,000 or so distinct CDR3 sequences, roughly 6.3% seen once. The time point is: patch test 2, 6 weeks after DPC sensitization. Treatment here: therapeutic diphenylcyclopropenone sensitization with weekly scalp DPC. This sample is drawn from a study of human T cells and chemical hapten exposure. About the research overall: Once 0.01% DPC had been applied to the upper back by patch test, readings were taken at 6 days.

Trimming stripped 8 bases from V and 6 bases from J, with 16 bases between. The germline V gene has CDR1 MDHEN and CDR2 SYDVKM. The CDR3 covers 13 residues. Sequencing used whole blood, obtained in connection with sensitization to the hapten diphenylcyclopropenone (DPC). The V call is TRBV28, the J call TRBJ1-1; possibly TRBD1 for D (5 bases). The receptor was isolated from a woman younger than 30 with alopecia areata. Some clones in this sample may be carry-over from other donors' samples. CDR3 sequence reads: CASGKGVLAEAFF. CDR3 coding DNA: TGTGCCAGCGGAAAAGGGGTACTGGCTGAAGCTTTCTTT.